This T cell receptor beta chain was sequenced in a study of cytomegalovirus exposure and HLA in healthy donors. Whole-study findings and limits: For presence/absence analyses, sequencing depth was assumed to be roughly uniform across donors.

PCR used 60 Vbeta primers and 13 Jbeta primers. Assay used: immunoSEQ multiplex PCR; TCRdb lists only in-frame clones, some missing. The sample includes under 100,000 clones, over 60% of them seen just once. On this clone itself: Its target is not known.

CDR3 length: 15 amino acids. The germline V and J ends were trimmed by 6 bases and 0 bases, with 12 bases remaining between them. CDR1 is MDHEN and CDR2 is SYDVKM in the germline V gene. The receptor was derived from a man aged 40-55 years in good health and CMV-seronegative. The chain carries TRBV28 and TRBJ2-1; no reliable D call. The sequenced sample consisted of PBMCs. In nucleotides, the CDR3 is TGTGCCAGCAGCCCCACTATGAGCTCCTACAATGAGCAGTTCTTC. Translated, it gives CASSPTMSSYNEQFF.